These 15 T cell receptor beta chains share one sample of origin, sequenced in a study of blood T cell repertoires in COVID-19. Produced via immunoSEQ multiplex PCR; TCRdb's table is partial and in-frame only. Counted here are hundreds of thousands of clones, around 90% occurring once; the ten biggest clones make up 0.82%. What was sequenced was peripheral blood. These receptors were taken from a man in his 60s with COVID-19, enrolled during active disease.

This chain joins TRBV2 and TRBJ2-2; D is undetermined. Germline CDR1 SNHLY, CDR2 FYNNEI. The CDR3 is made up of 13 amino acids. V lost 3 bases to trimming and J lost 7 bases, with 9 bases between them. The chain's CDR3 is CASSEGAVGELFF. The DNA for the CDR3 is TGTGCCAGCAGTGAGGGTGCGGTCGGGGAGCTGTTTTTT.

The chain carries TRBV4-2 and TRBJ2-5, with D maybe TRBD2 (5 bases). V dropped 3 bases and J dropped 11 bases, with 16 bases sitting between them. CDR3 length equals 13 residues. The V gene's germline CDR1 is LGHNA and CDR2 YNFKEQ. The CDR3 DNA sequence: TGTGCCAGCAGCCACACGGACCAGCCGGGGCAGTACTTC. It is translated as CASSHTDQPGQYF.

J is TRBJ2-2 and V is TRBV7-2; TRBD1 agrees at 7 bases. V trimming: 6 bases; J trimming: 1 base; junction bases outside the gene matches: 2. The germline V gene has CDR1 SGHTA and CDR2 FQGNSA. CDR3 length: 14 residues. The CDR3 sequence: CASRRDRNTGELFF. CDR3 sequence (DNA): TGTGCCAGCAGAAGGGACAGGAACACCGGGGAGCTGTTTTTT.

This chain uses TRBV6-5 with TRBJ2-1, with no clear D. Between the trimmed V and J ends, which lost 6 bases and 6 bases, there was a span of 12 bases. From germline, CDR1 is MNHEY and CDR2 SVGAGI. The CDR3 totals 13 residues. CDR3 sequence: CASRSAGRNEQFF. For the CDR3, the DNA is TGTGCCAGCAGGTCGGCAGGCCGCAATGAGCAGTTCTTC.

The chain joins TRBV5-5 to TRBJ2-5, with 8 bases that match TRBD1. V shed 4 bases and J 4 bases; nucleotides not matched to a gene: 12. Germline V gene lookup returns CDR1 SGHKS and CDR2 YYEKEE (reference sequence). This CDR3 comprises 16 residues. CDR3 region: CASSPQTGGGLETQYF. CDR3 nucleotide sequence: TGTGCCAGCAGCCCGCAAACAGGGGGTGGATTAGAGACCCAGTACTTC.

The V gene is TRBV27, the J gene TRBJ1-3, with a weak D call TRBD1 (5 bases). The CDR3 sequence is 15 residues long. Looked up from germline, CDR1 is MNHEY and CDR2 is SMNVEV (reference sequence). V was trimmed by 7 bases and J by 6 bases, leaving 19 bases between them. CDR3: CASKSHFRVQNTIYF. The CDR3 nucleotides are TGTGCCAGCAAATCCCACTTCAGGGTACAAAACACCATATATTTT.

V and J are TRBV4-1 and TRBJ1-5; 7 nucleotides align to TRBD1. From germline, CDR1 is MGHRA and CDR2 YSYEKL. Trimming cost V 4 bases and J 4 bases; bases outside gene matches: 10. CDR3 length equals 16 residues. The CDR3 here is CASSREPGQRNQPQHF. The CDR3 region has the DNA TGCGCCAGCAGCCGAGAACCGGGACAGCGTAATCAGCCCCAGCATTTT.

The CDR3 nucleotides read TGCGCCAGCAGCGGCTCGGGACAGGGAAACTACGAGCAGTACTTC. Its protein product is CASSGSGQGNYEQYF. The chain is built from TRBV5-1 and TRBJ2-7; 9 bases agree with TRBD1. Germline V gene data show CDR1 as SGHRS and CDR2 as YFSETQ. The length of the CDR3 is 15 residues. J lost 3 bases, V lost 4 bases, and 8 bases had no gene match.

The CDR3: CASFRGVPGTEAFF. DNA for the CDR3: TGTGCCAGCTTCAGGGGGGTACCTGGCACTGAAGCTTTCTTT. The chain employs TRBV6-5 and TRBJ1-1; the match to TRBD1 covers 7 bases. CDR1 MNHEY and CDR2 SVGAGI come from the germline V gene. The CDR3 is 14 amino acids. J lost 4 bases, V lost 8 bases, and 10 bases had no gene match.

This rearrangement joins TRBV27 to TRBJ1-1; D uncertain. The CDR3 length is 14 residues. Looked up from germline, CDR1 is MNHEY and CDR2 is SMNVEV (reference sequence). The V end was cut by 5 bases, the J end by 5 bases, with 15 bases between. The CDR3 sequence is CASSRLGPTTEAFF. The CDR3 nucleotides are TGTGCCAGCAGTCGACTAGGCCCTACTACTGAAGCTTTCTTT.

The chain couples TRBV5-4 to TRBJ1-6; 7 bases are shared with TRBD1. This CDR3 has 15 amino acids. Germline CDR1 SGHNT, CDR2 YYREEE (reference sequence). With 0 bases clipped from V and 8 bases from J, the junction kept 5 bases outside the gene matches. DNA of the CDR3: TGTGCCAGCAGCTTGGTTGACAGGGATGATTCACCCCTCCACTTT. Its translation: CASSLVDRDDSPLHF.

J is TRBJ2-3 and V is TRBV3-1 (or the pseudogene TRBV3-2), with D tentatively TRBD2 (5 bases). The V end was cut by 1 base, the J end by 0 bases, with 8 bases between. CDR3 size: 15 residues. The germline V gene encodes CDR1 LGHDT and CDR2 YNNKEL (reference sequence). CDR3 in DNA: TGTGCCAGCAGCCAAGGGACTGAGAGCACAGATACGCAGTATTTT. The encoded protein is CASSQGTESTDTQYF.

This chain links TRBV7-2 with TRBJ1-1; D unclear. Germline V gene data show CDR1 as SGHTA and CDR2 as FQGNSA. The CDR3 spans 15 residues. Trimming removed 1 base at V and 5 bases at J, with 14 bases between. CDR3 in DNA: TGTGCCAGCAGCTTAGGTGGGCCAGGCGGGACTGAAGCTTTCTTT. Translated, it gives CASSLGGPGGTEAFF. The entire variable domain, with the rest obtained from reference TRBV7-2 and TRBJ1-1, is as follows: GAGVSQSPSNKVTEKGKDVELRCDPISGHTALYWYRQSLGQGLEFLIYFQGNSAPDKSGLPSDRFSAERTGGSVSTLTIQRTQQEDSAVYLCASSLGGPGGTEAFFGQGTRLTVV.

The chain joins TRBV7-3 to TRBJ2-2; D gene uncertain. Germline CDR1 and CDR2: SGHTA and FQGTGA. CDR3 size: 15 residues. V was shortened by 6 bases and J by 4 bases, with 15 bases between the two germline ends. The CDR3 sequence is CASRISPGPTGELFF. Written as DNA, the CDR3 is TGTGCCAGCAGAATTAGCCCCGGTCCCACCGGGGAGCTGTTTTTT.

The chain joins TRBV3-1 (or the pseudogene TRBV3-2) to TRBJ2-7; 7 positions agree with TRBD1. The J segment lost 9 bases and the V segment lost 1 base, leaving 6 bases of the junction unmatched. There are 13 residues in the CDR3. The germline V gene encodes CDR1 LGHDT and CDR2 YNNKEL (reference sequence). In DNA form, the CDR3 reads TGTGCCAGCAGCCAAGGGACAGGCGGTAGGCAGTACTTC. Amino acid sequence: CASSQGTGGRQYF.